This T cell receptor beta chain was identified during a study of neurological immune-mediated disorders. The cDNA was generated through 5'RACE incorporating 10-nucleotide random UMIs. The authors obtained over 160 million TCR-beta sequences from 15-18 subjects per sequencing run. Each CDR3 protein gets one entry after TCRdb re-called the 5' RACE reads with MiXCR. This table holds roughly 56,000 distinct CDR3 sequences, about an eighth found once. With regard to this clonotype: Its antigen is unidentified. A read error may be the cause here, since a much bigger clone is one base away.

V lost 6 bases and J lost 0, with 11 bases in between. Germline CDR1 reads SQVTM; CDR2 reads ANQGSEA. The CDR3 sequence is 13 residues long. Study-wide points: Private repertoires in all groups were suggested by the absence of shared CDR3 amino acid sequences among expanded clones across subjects.

The chain uses TRBV29-1 and TRBJ1-2; D gene unclear. Sequenced: PBMCs. This clonotype was obtained from a man aged 55 to 70 in good health. Here the CDR3 DNA reads TGCAGCGTGAAGTCCCAAGCTAACTATGGCTACACCTTC. This codes for CSVKSQANYGYTF. Supplemented by reference TRBV29-1 and TRBJ1-2, the full variable domain reads SAVISQKPSRDICQRGTSLTIQCQVDSQVTMMFWYRQQPGQSLTLIATANQGSEATYESGFVIDKFPISRPNLTFSTLTVSNMSPEDSSIYLCSVKSQANYGYTFGSGTRLTVV.